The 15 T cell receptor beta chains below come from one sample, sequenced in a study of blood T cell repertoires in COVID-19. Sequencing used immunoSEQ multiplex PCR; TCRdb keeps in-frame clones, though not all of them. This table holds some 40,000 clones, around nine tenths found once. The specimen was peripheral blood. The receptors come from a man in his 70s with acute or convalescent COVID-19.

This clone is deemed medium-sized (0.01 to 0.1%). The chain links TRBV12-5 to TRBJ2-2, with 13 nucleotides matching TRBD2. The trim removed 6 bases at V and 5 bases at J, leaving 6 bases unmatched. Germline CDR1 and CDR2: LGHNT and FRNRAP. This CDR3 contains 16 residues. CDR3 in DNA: TGTGCTAGTGGAAGGACTAGCGGGAGCGGGACCGGGGAGCTGTTTTTT. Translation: CASGRTSGSGTGELFF.

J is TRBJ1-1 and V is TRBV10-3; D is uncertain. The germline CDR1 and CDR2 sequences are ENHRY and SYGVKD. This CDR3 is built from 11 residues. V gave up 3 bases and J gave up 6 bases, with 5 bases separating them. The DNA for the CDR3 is TGTGCCATCAGTGACTCCTCTGAAGCTTTCTTT. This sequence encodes CAISDSSEAFF.

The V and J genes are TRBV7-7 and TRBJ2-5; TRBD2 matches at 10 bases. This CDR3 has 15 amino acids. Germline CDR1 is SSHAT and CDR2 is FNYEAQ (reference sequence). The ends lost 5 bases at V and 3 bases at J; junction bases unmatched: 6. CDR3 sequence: CASSTLAGVEETQYF. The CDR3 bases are TGTGCCAGCAGCACCCTAGCGGGAGTAGAAGAGACCCAGTACTTC.

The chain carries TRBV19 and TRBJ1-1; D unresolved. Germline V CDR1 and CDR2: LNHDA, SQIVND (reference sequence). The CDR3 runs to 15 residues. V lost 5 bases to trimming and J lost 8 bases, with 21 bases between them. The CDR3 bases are TGTGCCAGTAGTGGACTGAAGGACCCCACGGGGGAAGCTTTCTTT. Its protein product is CASSGLKDPTGEAFF.

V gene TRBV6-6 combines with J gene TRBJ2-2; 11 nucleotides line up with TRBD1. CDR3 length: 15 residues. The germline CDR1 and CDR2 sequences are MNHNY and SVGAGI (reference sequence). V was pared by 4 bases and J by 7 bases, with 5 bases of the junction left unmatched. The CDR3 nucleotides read TGTGCCAGCAGTTTCAGGACAGGGGGCATCGGGGAGCTGTTTTTT. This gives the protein CASSFRTGGIGELFF.

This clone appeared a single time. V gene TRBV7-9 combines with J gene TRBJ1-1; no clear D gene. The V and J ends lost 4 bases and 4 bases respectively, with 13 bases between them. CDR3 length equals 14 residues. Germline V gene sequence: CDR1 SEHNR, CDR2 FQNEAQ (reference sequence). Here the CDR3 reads CASSSGQGSTEAFF. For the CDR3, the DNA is TGTGCCAGCAGCTCGGGCCAAGGGAGCACTGAAGCTTTCTTT.

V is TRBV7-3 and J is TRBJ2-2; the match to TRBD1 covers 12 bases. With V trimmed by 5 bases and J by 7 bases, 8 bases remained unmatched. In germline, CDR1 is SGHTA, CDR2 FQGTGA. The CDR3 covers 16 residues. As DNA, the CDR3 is TGTGCCAGCAGCCAGGGACAGGGGGCCTCCAGCGGGGAGCTGTTTTTT. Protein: CASSQGQGASSGELFF.

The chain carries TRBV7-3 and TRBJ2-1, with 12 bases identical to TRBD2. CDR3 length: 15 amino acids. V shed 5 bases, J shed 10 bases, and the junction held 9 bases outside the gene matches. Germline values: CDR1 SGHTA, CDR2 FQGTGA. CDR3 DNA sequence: TGTGCCAGCAGCCCCAGGGGACTAGCGGGCCGGGAGCAGTTCTTC. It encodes CASSPRGLAGREQFF. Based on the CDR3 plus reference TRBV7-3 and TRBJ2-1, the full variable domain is GAGVSQTPSNKVTEKGKYVELRCDPISGHTALYWYRQSLGQGPEFLIYFQGTGAADDSGLPNDRFFAVRPEGSVSTLKIQRTERGDSAVYLCASSPRGLAGREQFFGPGTRLTVL.

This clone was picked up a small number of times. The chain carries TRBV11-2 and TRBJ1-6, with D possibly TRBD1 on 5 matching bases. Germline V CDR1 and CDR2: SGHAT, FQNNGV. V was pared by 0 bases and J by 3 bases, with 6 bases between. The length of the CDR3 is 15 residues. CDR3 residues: CASSLEGVYNSPLHF. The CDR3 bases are TGTGCCAGCAGCTTAGAAGGGGTCTATAATTCACCCCTCCACTTT.

The CDR3 sequence is CASSLLAGGKGSGYTF. Here the CDR3 DNA reads TGTGCCAGCAGTTTATTAGCGGGGGGAAAAGGTAGCGGCTACACCTTC. The chain couples TRBV28 to TRBJ1-2, with a weak D call TRBD1 (5 bases). Germline-derived CDR1 and CDR2 are MDHEN and SYDVKM. The V end was cut by 1 base, the J end by 8 bases, with 20 bases between. The CDR3 runs 16 residues.

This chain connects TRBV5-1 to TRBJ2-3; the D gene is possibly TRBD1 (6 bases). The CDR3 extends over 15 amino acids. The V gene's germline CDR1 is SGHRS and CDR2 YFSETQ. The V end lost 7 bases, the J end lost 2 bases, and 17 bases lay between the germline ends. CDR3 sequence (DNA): TGCGCCAGCTTATTGACAGGAACTTACACAGATACGCAGTATTTT. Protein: CASLLTGTYTDTQYF.

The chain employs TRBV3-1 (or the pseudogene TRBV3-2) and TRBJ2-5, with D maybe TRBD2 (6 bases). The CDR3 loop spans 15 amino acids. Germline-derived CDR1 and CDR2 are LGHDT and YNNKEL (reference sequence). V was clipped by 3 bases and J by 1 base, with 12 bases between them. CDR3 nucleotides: TGTGCCAGCAGCCAGAAACGGGACTCCCAAGAGACCCAGTACTTC. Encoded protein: CASSQKRDSQETQYF.

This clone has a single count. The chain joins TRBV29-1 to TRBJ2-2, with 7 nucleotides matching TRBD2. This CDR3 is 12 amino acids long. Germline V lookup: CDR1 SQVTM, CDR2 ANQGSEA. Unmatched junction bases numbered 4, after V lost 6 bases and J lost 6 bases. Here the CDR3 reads CSVRLAAGELFF. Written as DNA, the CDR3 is TGCAGCGTCCGACTAGCAGCCGGGGAGCTGTTTTTT.

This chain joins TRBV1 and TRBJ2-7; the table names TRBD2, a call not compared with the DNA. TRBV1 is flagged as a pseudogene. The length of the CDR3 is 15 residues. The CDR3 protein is CTSSHDRDFTYEQYF. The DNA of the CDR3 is TGCACCAGCAGCCATGACCGGGACTTCACCTACGAGCAGTACTTC.

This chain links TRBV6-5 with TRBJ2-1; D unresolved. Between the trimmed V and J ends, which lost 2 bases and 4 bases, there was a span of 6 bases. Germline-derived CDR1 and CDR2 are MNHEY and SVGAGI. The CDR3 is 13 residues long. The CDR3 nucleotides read TGTGCCAGCAGTTACACGAGTTACAATGAGCAGTTCTTC. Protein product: CASSYTSYNEQFF.